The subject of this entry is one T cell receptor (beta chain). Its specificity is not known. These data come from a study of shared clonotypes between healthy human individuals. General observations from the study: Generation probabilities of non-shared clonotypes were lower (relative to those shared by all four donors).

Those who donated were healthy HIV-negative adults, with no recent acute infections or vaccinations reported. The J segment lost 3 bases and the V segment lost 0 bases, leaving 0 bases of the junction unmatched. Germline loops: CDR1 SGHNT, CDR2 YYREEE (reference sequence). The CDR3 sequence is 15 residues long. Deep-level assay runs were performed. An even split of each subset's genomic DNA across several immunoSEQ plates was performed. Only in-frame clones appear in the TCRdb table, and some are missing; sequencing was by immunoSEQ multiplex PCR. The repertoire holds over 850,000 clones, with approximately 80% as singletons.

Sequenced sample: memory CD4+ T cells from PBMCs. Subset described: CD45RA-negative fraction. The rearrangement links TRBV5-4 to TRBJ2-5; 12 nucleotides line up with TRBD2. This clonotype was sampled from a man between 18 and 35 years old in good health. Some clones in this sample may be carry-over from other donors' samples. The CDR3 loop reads CASSLGLAGEETQYF. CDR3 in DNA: TGTGCCAGCAGCTTGGGACTAGCGGGAGAAGAGACCCAGTACTTC.